A single sample is the source of the 10 T cell receptor beta chains below, sequenced in a study of blood T cell repertoires in COVID-19. Here immunoSEQ multiplex PCR was the method, and the copy in TCRdb shows in-frame clones only, minus some. The data hold around 180,000 clones, with around 67% observed a single time. The sequenced sample was peripheral blood. The receptors stem from a woman of 80 years or more with acute or convalescent COVID-19.

CDR3 amino acids: CASSAKSGVQETQYF. Written as DNA, the CDR3 is TGTGCCAGCAGTGCAAAGAGCGGGGTCCAAGAGACCCAGTACTTC. This rearrangement joins TRBV28 to TRBJ2-5; 7 nucleotides match TRBD2. Germline CDR1 is MDHEN and CDR2 is SYDVKM. The CDR3 contains 15 residues. V gave up 5 bases and J gave up 1 base; unmatched junction bases: 7.

V is TRBV6-2 or TRBV6-3 and J is TRBJ1-2; D is perhaps TRBD1 (5 bases). Germline CDR1 reads MNHEY; CDR2 reads SVGEGT. V shed 0 bases and J shed 3 bases, with 14 bases lying between them. This CDR3 comprises 16 residues. The CDR3 bases are TGTGCCAGCAGTTACTCTCTAGTCAAAGGGGACTATGGCTACACCTTC. Translating gives CASSYSLVKGDYGYTF.

The chain couples TRBV7-2 to TRBJ2-5; TRBD1 is a possible D gene (6 bases). Germline CDR1 and CDR2: SGHTA and FQGNSA. V lost 5 bases to trimming and J lost 2 bases, with 15 bases between them. This CDR3 region has 15 residues. In DNA, the CDR3 is TGTGCCAGCAGCCCACAGGGTGGAAGTCAAGAGACCCAGTACTTC. Amino acids: CASSPQGGSQETQYF.

The genes are TRBV10-3 and TRBJ1-6, with no clear D. V was shortened by 5 bases and J by 9 bases, with 11 bases between the two germline ends. This CDR3 is built from 13 residues. Germline V lookup: CDR1 ENHRY, CDR2 SYGVKD. CDR3 coding DNA: TGTGCCATCAGTCCGGAGGGAGGTTCACCCCTCCACTTT. This codes for CAISPEGGSPLHF.

This rearrangement joins TRBV19 to TRBJ2-7; 9 nucleotides agree with TRBD2. After removal of 3 bases from V and 0 bases from J, the junction contained 3 bases not matched to a gene. Germline-derived CDR1 and CDR2 are LNHDA and SQIVND (reference sequence). The CDR3 runs to 15 residues. CDR3 DNA: TGTGCCAGTAGTATCCTAGCGGGGATCTCCTACGAGCAGTACTTC. Its protein is CASSILAGISYEQYF.

The chain links TRBV6-5 to TRBJ2-2, with a possible D match to TRBD2 (6 bases). The CDR3 is 13 amino acids. Trimming stripped 8 bases from V and 4 bases from J, with 11 bases between. The V gene's germline CDR1 is MNHEY and CDR2 SVGAGI. The CDR3 is CASEIAATGELFF. In DNA, the CDR3 is TGTGCCAGCGAGATAGCGGCCACCGGGGAGCTGTTTTTT.

The rearrangement uses TRBV21-1 and TRBJ2-3; TRBD2 reflects the table's D call only, with no check against the DNA. TRBV21-1 is tagged as a pseudogene. The CDR3 loop spans 13 amino acids. This CDR3 reads CASSKVKIAGGPF. The DNA for the CDR3 is TGTGCCAGCAGCAAAGTCAAAATAGCGGGAGGGCCTTTT.

This chain uses TRBV28 with TRBJ2-1, with 8 bases aligning to TRBD2. This CDR3 region has 16 residues. Looked up from germline, CDR1 is MDHEN and CDR2 is SYDVKM. The V and J ends lost 1 base and 9 bases, in that order; junction bases with no gene match: 11. The CDR3 DNA sequence: TGTGCCAGCAGTTTATTAGCGGGATATCGTTTCGGTGAGCAGTTCTTC. Translated, it gives CASSLLAGYRFGEQFF.

The table lists this clone with a few counts. This chain links TRBV5-1 with TRBJ1-2; the D is unclear. The V end lost 0 bases, the J end lost 1 base, and 13 bases lay between the germline ends. The CDR3 is 16 amino acids. From germline, CDR1 is SGHRS and CDR2 YFSETQ. DNA of the CDR3: TGCGCCAGCAGCTTGGAGACTTTCAGTAATAACTATGGCTACACCTTC. Translation gives CASSLETFSNNYGYTF.

This chain uses TRBV28 with TRBJ1-5; 12 positions match TRBD1. The CDR3 covers 16 residues. From germline, CDR1 is MDHEN and CDR2 SYDVKM. Trimming at V came to 6 bases and at J to 4 bases, leaving 7 bases not matched to a gene. Written as DNA, the CDR3 is TGTGCCAGCAGGGGACAGGGGGCGACAGGGAATCAGCCCCAGCATTTT. This encodes CASRGQGATGNQPQHF.